This entry concerns a single T cell receptor (beta chain). The antigen is unknown. MiXCR, applied by TCRdb to the 5' RACE reads, yields one record per CDR3 protein. Among around 31,000 distinct CDR3 sequences listed, roughly 5% were seen once. The data derive from a study of early T cells in non-severe SARS-CoV-2 infection. Study as a whole: Sequenced material consisted of bulk RNA (from unsorted whole blood), and chains were unpaired. Points from the study as a whole: Comparison of clonotypes with VDJdb favored anti-spike CD8 responses while missing private and CD4 specificities.

The CDR3 extends over 13 amino acids. V was shortened by 7 bases and J by 7 bases, with 15 bases between the two germline ends. Germline CDR1 is SGHRS and CDR2 is YFSETQ. This clonotype originated in an adult who was a healthcare worker with PCR-confirmed SARS-CoV-2 infection or an uninfected control (not recorded which). The sequenced material came from whole blood. The rearrangement links TRBV5-1 to TRBJ2-1, with D maybe TRBD1 (6 bases). The CDR3 DNA reads TGCGCCAGCCATAATCCCCAGGGGAATGAGCAGTTCTTC. Amino acid sequence: CASHNPQGNEQFF.